A selection of T cell receptor beta chains follows, all from one sample in a study of cytomegalovirus exposure and HLA in healthy donors. Repertoires were generated with immunoSEQ multiplex PCR, while TCRdb's copy carries only in-frame clones and drops some. The table has under 150,000 clones, over 75% seen once. The material sequenced was PBMCs. The receptors here all came from a woman aged 18-30 years in good health and CMV-seronegative. CDR3s include the opening cysteine and the closing phenylalanine or tryptophan. The D gene is left open where the match is weak. A clone size is listed for some rows: how often the clone was seen (once, few, many), or a class if it is expanded.

-	TRBV11-3	TRBJ2-2	TRBD2	CASSTGGDTGELFF	TGTGCCAGCAGCACGGGAGGGGACACCGGGGAGCTGTTTTTT
few	TRBV5-6	TRBJ1-5	-	CASSLGGGFGNQPQHF	TGTGCCAGCAGCTTGGGGGGAGGGTTTGGCAATCAGCCCCAGCATTTT
few	TRBV6-6	TRBJ1-6	-	CASSYPGRGETPLHF	TGTGCCAGCAGTTACCCCGGCAGGGGTGAGACACCCCTCCACTTT
few	TRBV6-5	TRBJ1-2	TRBD1	CASSTHRGGYTF	TGTGCCAGCAGTACCCACAGGGGAGGCTACACCTTC
-	TRBV7-9	TRBJ1-1	-	CASSPRSSNTEAFF	TGTGCCAGCAGCCCCCGTAGCTCGAACACTGAAGCTTTCTTT
-	TRBV29-1	TRBJ1-2	-	CSASGESDYGYTF	TGCAGCGCTTCAGGGGAGAGTGACTATGGCTACACCTTC
-	TRBV6-1	TRBJ1-6	TRBD1	CASTSWDSADSPLHF	TGTGCCAGCACCTCATGGGACAGCGCCGATTCACCCCTCCACTTT
-	TRBV15	TRBJ1-5	-	CATSIRGGGNQPQHF	TGTGCCACCAGCATTAGGGGGGGTGGCAATCAGCCCCAGCATTTT
-	TRBV7-2	TRBJ2-2	TRBD1	CVSSLARGPGELFF	TGTGTCAGCAGCTTAGCGAGGGGGCCCGGGGAGCTGTTTTTT
-	TRBV7-9	TRBJ2-1	TRBD2	CASSLVQRERENEQFF	TGTGCCAGCAGCTTAGTCCAGCGGGAGAGAGAAAATGAGCAGTTCTTC
-	TRBV28	TRBJ2-7	-	CASSLEDREQYF	TGTGCCAGCAGTTTAGAGGACAGAGAGCAGTACTTC
-	TRBV10-3	TRBJ1-5	-	CASTVNSNQPQHF	TGTGCCTCGACAGTAAATAGCAATCAGCCCCAGCATTTT
-	TRBV5-1	TRBJ2-7	TRBD1	CASSLSGQLLSYEQYF	TGCGCCAGCAGCTTGTCGGGACAGCTCCTTTCCTACGAGCAGTACTTC
-	TRBV13	TRBJ1-5	-	CASSLVGDQPQHF	TGTGCCAGCAGCTTAGTAGGAGATCAGCCCCAGCATTTT
-	TRBV7-9	TRBJ2-1	-	CASSPRVVAYNEQFF	TGTGCCAGCAGCCCCAGGGTGGTGGCCTACAATGAGCAGTTCTTC
once	TRBV11-2	TRBJ2-7	-	CASRRTGGWEQYF	TGTGCCAGCAGACGGACGGGGGGCTGGGAGCAGTACTTC
-	TRBV7-9	TRBJ1-2	TRBD1	CASSRAGGTGRKSGGYTF	TGTGCCAGCAGTCGGGCAGGCGGGACAGGAAGGAAGTCGGGTGGCTACACCTTC
few	TRBV5-1	TRBJ1-4	-	CASSLPQGTTSEKLFF	TGCGCCAGCAGCTTGCCACAGGGAACGACAAGCGAAAAACTGTTTTTT
-	TRBV2	TRBJ2-1	TRBD2	CASRVLAGSYNEQFF	TGTGCCAGCAGGGTACTAGCGGGAAGCTACAATGAGCAGTTCTTC
-	TRBV5-1	TRBJ1-6	-	CASSLESSYNSPLHF	TGCGCCAGCAGCTTGGAGAGCTCCTATAATTCACCCCTCCACTTT
-	TRBV7-9	TRBJ1-4	TRBD1	CASSLWDSNEKLFF	TGTGCCAGCAGCTTATGGGACAGTAATGAAAAACTGTTTTTT
once	TRBV30	TRBJ1-5	-	CAFSQGDNQPQHF	TGTGCCTTCAGCCAAGGGGACAATCAGCCCCAGCATTTT
-	TRBV28	TRBJ2-1	TRBD1	CASSFGQGLYNEQFF	TGTGCCAGCAGTTTTGGACAGGGGTTATACAATGAGCAGTTCTTC
-	TRBV7-6	TRBJ1-1	-	CASRSGLRNTEAFF	TGTGCCAGCAGGAGCGGCCTGCGGAACACTGAAGCTTTCTTT
-	TRBV6-5	TRBJ1-4	TRBD1	CASSSGTGASKLFF	TGTGCCAGCAGCTCCGGGACAGGGGCGTCAAAACTGTTTTTT
-	TRBV9	TRBJ1-4	-	CASSVDGGDVEKLFF	TGTGCCAGCAGCGTAGACGGCGGGGATGTTGAAAAACTGTTTTTT
-	TRBV5-8	TRBJ1-2	-	CASSWGDGNYGYTF	TGTGCCAGCAGCTGGGGGGACGGTAACTATGGCTACACCTTC
-	TRBV19	TRBJ2-7	-	CASSTAEVGYYEQYF	TGTGCCAGTAGTACCGCTGAGGTTGGGTACTACGAGCAGTACTTC
-	TRBV2	TRBJ1-5	-	CASGKEQTNQPQHF	TGTGCCAGCGGAAAGGAACAGACGAATCAGCCCCAGCATTTT
once	TRBV7-2	TRBJ1-2	-	CASSLDPRYGYTF	TGTGCCAGCAGCTTAGATCCCCGCTATGGCTACACCTTC
few	TRBV25-1	TRBJ2-7	-	CASSPDRSHSYEQYF	TGTGCCAGCAGTCCCGACAGGAGCCATTCCTACGAGCAGTACTTC
-	TRBV6-5	TRBJ1-1	-	CASRPGVLEEAFF	TGTGCCAGCAGGCCGGGGGTACTCGAAGAAGCTTTCTTT
few	TRBV7-9	TRBJ2-1	TRBD2	CASSLGGGVSEQFF	TGTGCCAGCAGCTTAGGGGGGGGAGTCTCTGAGCAGTTCTTC
-	TRBV11-2	TRBJ2-6	TRBD2	CASSRASGRTGANVLTF	TGTGCCAGCAGTCGGGCTAGCGGGAGGACTGGGGCCAACGTCCTGACTTTC
-	TRBV19	TRBJ1-1	-	CASSTPPGQQLNTEAFF	TGTGCCAGTAGTACACCGCCGGGACAACAATTGAACACTGAAGCTTTCTTT
-	TRBV7-2	TRBJ2-3	-	CASSSVDTQYF	TGTGCCAGCAGCTCCGTAGATACGCAGTATTTT
-	TRBV6-5	TRBJ2-2	TRBD1	CASSPGQRYTGELFF	TGTGCCAGCAGTCCGGGACAGAGGTACACCGGGGAGCTGTTTTTT
-	TRBV5-1	TRBJ1-3	-	CASSSGNTIYF	TGCGCCAGCAGTTCGGGAAACACCATATATTTT
-	TRBV7-9	TRBJ2-7	TRBD1	CASSFLTGRTQEQYF	TGTGCCAGCAGCTTTCTGACAGGGCGTACGCAGGAGCAGTACTTC
-	TRBV11-2	TRBJ1-3	TRBD1	CASSPWDSALGNTIYF	TGTGCCAGCAGCCCGTGGGACAGCGCGCTTGGGAACACCATATATTTT
-	TRBV29-1	TRBJ1-1	-	CSVLQTHRRTEAFF	TGCAGCGTCCTACAGACACATCGACGCACGGAAGCTTTCTTT
-	TRBV28	TRBJ1-2	TRBD1	CAVQGAGGYTF	TGTGCCGTACAGGGGGCCGGTGGCTACACCTTC
many	TRBV6-1	TRBJ2-7	-	CASTDSSPYEQYF	TGTGCCAGCACTGACTCCTCCCCCTACGAGCAGTACTTC
-	TRBV28	TRBJ1-4	TRBD1	CASRPGGGVYEKLFF	TGTGCCAGCAGGCCAGGGGGAGGAGTGTATGAAAAACTGTTTTTT
few	TRBV5-5	TRBJ1-4	-	CASSLLGFSEKLFF	TGTGCCAGCAGCTTGCTGGGCTTCAGTGAAAAACTGTTTTTT
few	TRBV18	TRBJ1-1	-	CASSPRGNTEAFF	TGTGCCAGCTCACCCAGAGGGAACACTGAAGCTTTCTTT
few	TRBV27	TRBJ2-6	-	CASSSPGANVLTF	TGTGCCAGCAGTTCCCCAGGGGCCAACGTCCTGACTTTC
-	TRBV19	TRBJ2-3	TRBD2	CASSWGGGTQYF	TGTGCCAGTAGTTGGGGCGGGGGTACGCAGTATTTT
few	TRBV7-9	TRBJ2-3	-	CASTHTDTQYF	TGTGCCAGCACCCACACAGATACGCAGTATTTT